These 32 T cell receptor beta chains were sequenced from one sample in a study of T cell responses to AZD1222 COVID-19 vaccine. Sequenced by immunoSEQ multiplex PCR; TCRdb stores in-frame clones only, minus some. The sample contains 90,000 to 130,000 clones, around 90% of which appear only once. This material consisted of peripheral blood, taken on day 0 of AZD1222 vaccination. The receptors come from an adult in good health.

There are a few counts of this clone. CDR3 protein: CATSSGTSGTKYTDTQYF. CDR3 nucleotides: TGTGCCACCAGCAGCGGGACTAGCGGAACTAAATACACAGATACGCAGTATTTT. The chain recombines TRBV15 with TRBJ2-3; 11 positions match TRBD2. The germline gives CDR1 LNHNV, CDR2 YYDKDF (reference sequence). V trimming: 3 bases; J trimming: 2 bases; junction bases outside the gene matches: 10. The CDR3 totals 18 residues.

The V gene is TRBV7-8, the J gene TRBJ2-5, with 8 bases that match TRBD2. CDR3 length equals 15 residues. V dropped 3 bases and J dropped 1; count of bases not matched to a gene: 4. Germline lookup yields CDR1 SGHVS and CDR2 FQNEAQ. The CDR3 loop is CASSFSGVGQETQYF. For the CDR3, the DNA is TGTGCCAGCAGCTTTAGCGGGGTGGGCCAAGAGACCCAGTACTTC.

The V call is TRBV10-3, the J call TRBJ1-4, with 8 bases fitting TRBD1. This CDR3 is built from 15 residues. The germline V gene has CDR1 ENHRY and CDR2 SYGVKD. V shed 6 bases and J 6 bases; nucleotides not matched to a gene: 9. This chain's CDR3 is CAISPSGQEHEKLFF. The CDR3 bases are TGTGCCATCAGCCCCTCGGGACAGGAGCATGAAAAACTGTTTTTT.

The gene calls are TRBV5-6 and TRBJ2-7; D is unresolved. CDR3 length: 15 residues. The V gene lost 3 bases and the J gene lost 2 bases, with 15 bases spanning the gap. CDR1 and CDR2 (germline): SGHDT, YYEEEE. CDR3 residues: CASSSVGTSPYEQYF. As DNA, the CDR3 is TGTGCCAGCAGCTCCGTAGGAACGTCCCCCTACGAGCAGTACTTC.

The sample holds one count of this clone. The chain is built from TRBV6-5 and TRBJ2-7; D remains unclear. The V gene lost 0 bases and the J gene lost 5 bases, with 17 bases spanning the gap. The CDR3 loop spans 16 amino acids. Germline lookup yields CDR1 MNHEY and CDR2 SVGAGI. For the CDR3, the DNA is TGTGCCAGCAGTTACTCGATTCGGGCCTCAGTTAACGAGCAGTACTTC. This gives the protein CASSYSIRASVNEQYF.

In DNA, the CDR3 is TGTGCCAGCAGCGTAGGGGGGAGAAGGATGAGCTCCTACAATGAGCAGTTCTTC. It is translated as CASSVGGRRMSSYNEQFF. The rearrangement uses TRBV9 and TRBJ2-1, with D possibly being TRBD1 or TRBD2 (5 bases each). Trimming removed 0 bases at V and 0 bases at J, with 16 bases between. The CDR3 is 18 amino acids. Germline values: CDR1 SGDLS, CDR2 YYNGEE.

The chain recombines TRBV5-1 with TRBJ1-3; a weak D match, TRBD1 (5 bases). The germline V gene encodes CDR1 SGHRS and CDR2 YFSETQ. Trimming stripped 0 bases from V and 3 bases from J, with 13 bases between. The CDR3 is made up of 16 amino acids. CDR3 in DNA: TGCGCCAGCAGCTTGGGGGGCACAGGAGGTGGAAACACCATATATTTT. Encoded protein: CASSLGGTGGGNTIYF.

This chain joins TRBV4-1 and TRBJ2-2; 8 bases align to TRBD1. After removal of 8 bases from V and 5 bases from J, the junction contained 7 bases not matched to a gene. This CDR3 has 14 residues. Per the germline V gene, CDR1 is MGHRA and CDR2 is YSYEKL. CDR3 DNA: TGCGCCAGCGCCAGGGGGCGTGGAACCGGGGAGCTGTTTTTT. This encodes CASARGRGTGELFF.

The J gene is TRBJ2-2, the V gene TRBV5-1, with 7 nucleotides matching TRBD1. Trimming cost V 4 bases and J 6 bases; bases outside gene matches: 3. Per germline, CDR1 SGHRS and CDR2 YFSETQ. This CDR3 is built from 13 residues. As DNA, the CDR3 is TGCGCCAGCAGCCCAGGGGGTCCCGGGGAGCTGTTTTTT. Translating it yields CASSPGGPGELFF.

This clone was picked up one time. This chain links TRBV14 with TRBJ1-6; D is undetermined. Trimming shortened V by 0 bases and J by 10 bases, and 10 bases separated the two germline ends. Looked up from germline, CDR1 is SGHDN and CDR2 is FVKESK. The CDR3 covers 14 residues. CDR3 DNA sequence: TGTGCCAGCAGCCAAGATTGGGTAGGATCACCCCTCCACTTT. Translation: CASSQDWVGSPLHF.

The genes are TRBV19 and TRBJ1-2, with D unresolved. This CDR3 has 12 amino acids. V was cut by 7 bases and J by 6 bases, with 12 bases left in between. CDR1 and CDR2 from the germline V gene are LNHDA and SQIVND (reference sequence). CDR3 sequence (DNA): TGTGCCAGTACAGGTCGGCCGAATGGCTACACCTTC. Residues: CASTGRPNGYTF.

CDR3 protein: CASSPRRTTTYEQYF. CDR3 bases: TGTGCCAGCAGCCCTAGGCGAACGACGACCTACGAGCAGTACTTC. The gene calls are TRBV7-8 and TRBJ2-7, with D unclear. This CDR3 spans 15 amino acids. V lost 5 bases to trimming and J lost 2 bases, with 16 bases between them. Germline-derived CDR1 and CDR2 are SGHVS and FQNEAQ.

A few counts support this clone. The chain carries TRBV5-4 and TRBJ2-1, with 7 nucleotides matching TRBD1. The CDR3 spans 15 residues. Germline V gene lookup returns CDR1 SGHNT and CDR2 YYREEE (reference sequence). J was trimmed by 3 bases and V by 3 bases; bases with no gene match: 6. The CDR3 sequence: CASSSGQLSYNEQFF. Written as DNA, the CDR3 is TGTGCCAGCAGCTCGGGACAGCTAAGCTACAATGAGCAGTTCTTC.

In the case of this clone: Other DNA sequences of this sample code for an identical CDR3. The V call is TRBV14, the J call TRBJ1-2; D unresolved. There are 12 residues in the CDR3. Trimming stripped 3 bases from V and 5 bases from J, with 7 bases between. Germline V lookup: CDR1 SGHDN, CDR2 FVKESK. CDR3 nucleotides: TGTGCCAGCAGCCAGGTTTGGTATGGCTACACCTTC. It codes for CASSQVWYGYTF.

The V and J genes are TRBV9 and TRBJ1-2; no firm D call. Trimming cost V 4 bases and J 1 base, with 20 bases left between them. Looked up from germline, CDR1 is SGDLS and CDR2 is YYNGEE. The CDR3 length is 17 residues. The CDR3 here is CASSPRERGPINYGYTF. The DNA for the CDR3 is TGTGCCAGCAGCCCCAGAGAGAGAGGCCCAATTAACTATGGCTACACCTTC. Full variable domain (missing parts from reference TRBV9 and TRBJ1-2): DSGVTQTPKHLITATGQRVTLRCSPRSGDLSVYWYQQSLDQGLQFLIQYYNGEERAKGNILERFSAQQFPDLHSELNLSSLELGDSALYFCASSPRERGPINYGYTFGSGTRLTVV.

The genes are TRBV2 and TRBJ1-3; D not resolved. Germline V CDR1 and CDR2: SNHLY, FYNNEI. The CDR3 extends over 15 amino acids. The germline V and J ends were trimmed by 4 bases and 2 bases, with 12 bases remaining between them. The CDR3 loop reads CASSVRPLPGNTIYF. CDR3 coding DNA: TGTGCCAGCAGTGTAAGACCACTCCCTGGAAACACCATATATTTT.

This clone came up a few times. The chain uses TRBV10-3 and TRBJ1-3; D gene uncertain. Trimming cost V 2 bases and J 0 bases, with 8 bases left between them. Germline V gene sequence: CDR1 ENHRY, CDR2 SYGVKD. The CDR3 is 15 amino acids. The CDR3 nucleotides read TGTGCCATCAGTGAGACAGCGAACTCTGGAAACACCATATATTTT. Translation: CAISETANSGNTIYF.

The rearrangement joins TRBV20-1 to TRBJ2-5; perhaps TRBD1 as D (6 bases). The CDR3 totals 13 residues. Germline CDR1 reads DFQATT; CDR2 reads SNEGSKA (reference sequence). Trimming left V 3 bases short and J 2 bases short, with 10 bases between. The CDR3, as DNA: TGCAGTGCTAGTGGACAGAATCAAGAGACCCAGTACTTC. Amino acid sequence: CSASGQNQETQYF.

This rearrangement joins TRBV24-1 to TRBJ1-2, with no clear D. CDR3 length equals 14 residues. Germline loops: CDR1 KGHDR, CDR2 SFDVKD. V gave up 2 bases and J gave up 3 bases, with 9 bases separating them. As DNA, the CDR3 is TGTGCCACCAGTGATTCACCTGGGGACTATGGCTACACCTTC. Translated: CATSDSPGDYGYTF.

CDR3 residues: CASSAAGRGMNTIYF. For the CDR3, the DNA is TGTGCCAGTAGTGCGGCGGGCAGGGGGATGAACACCATATATTTT. The rearrangement links TRBV19 to TRBJ1-3; TRBD1 agrees at 7 bases. In germline, CDR1 is LNHDA, CDR2 SQIVND (reference sequence). There are 15 residues in the CDR3. V trimming: 5 bases; J trimming: 7 bases; junction bases outside the gene matches: 11.

The chain combines TRBV11-2 with TRBJ1-1; D is undetermined. Germline-derived CDR1 and CDR2 are SGHAT and FQNNGV. This CDR3 comprises 14 residues. The V gene lost 5 bases and the J gene lost 4 bases, with 14 bases spanning the gap. CDR3 region: CASSLLALGTEAFF. The CDR3 DNA sequence: TGTGCCAGCAGCCTGTTAGCCTTGGGCACTGAAGCTTTCTTT.

The chain combines TRBV6-5 with TRBJ2-7; maybe TRBD1 (6 bases). This CDR3 is 14 amino acids long. Per germline, CDR1 MNHEY and CDR2 SVGAGI. Trimming took off 7 bases at V and 0 bases at J, with 13 bases between the two ends. The DNA of the CDR3 is TGTGCCAGCATGGCAAACAGGGACTCCTACGAGCAGTACTTC. Its translation: CASMANRDSYEQYF.

This chain connects TRBV19 to TRBJ1-5; 11 bases align to TRBD1. Looked up from germline, CDR1 is LNHDA and CDR2 is SQIVND (reference sequence). Losses at the gene ends were 1 base for V and 0 bases for J; bases not matched to a gene: 5. The CDR3 has 18 amino acids. CDR3 sequence: CASSIGTGGGSSNQPQHF. The CDR3 DNA sequence: TGTGCCAGTAGTATAGGGACAGGGGGCGGGAGTAGCAATCAGCCCCAGCATTTT.

The V gene is TRBV2, the J gene TRBJ2-1; 10 nucleotides line up with TRBD2. This CDR3 is 15 amino acids long. Germline assignment: CDR1 SNHLY and CDR2 FYNNEI. The V gene end was trimmed by 2 bases and the J gene end by 9 bases; junction bases not matched to a gene: 7. The CDR3 DNA follows: TGTGCCAGCAGTGAAAGGAGCGGGGGGGCTGGTGAGCAGTTCTTC. Protein product: CASSERSGGAGEQFF.

This chain uses TRBV5-6 with TRBJ1-1; possibly TRBD1 for D (6 bases). The CDR3 is 12 residues long. V was cut by 5 bases and J by 8 bases, with 13 bases left in between. The germline gives CDR1 SGHDT, CDR2 YYEEEE. CDR3: CASSPQGREAFF. The CDR3 nucleotides are TGTGCCAGCAGTCCACAGGGTCGGGAAGCTTTCTTT.

The J gene is TRBJ1-6, the V gene TRBV18; TRBD1 is a possible D gene (6 bases). The germline V gene has CDR1 KGHSH and CDR2 LQKENI. The ends were cut back, 3 bases at V and 7 bases at J, with 16 bases in the middle. The CDR3 has 16 amino acids. In DNA form, the CDR3 reads TGTGCCAGCTCACCCTTCCGGGGGGCGGAGAATTCACCCCTCCACTTT. The encoded protein is CASSPFRGAENSPLHF.

The rearrangement joins TRBV4-1 to TRBJ1-2, with D perhaps matching TRBD1 (5 bases). The V gene lost 4 bases and the J gene lost 0 bases, with 12 bases spanning the gap. Germline V gene data show CDR1 as MGHRA and CDR2 as YSYEKL. The CDR3 length is 15 residues. DNA for the CDR3: TGCGCCAGCAGCCCACTGACAGCCCCTAACTATGGCTACACCTTC. Encoded protein: CASSPLTAPNYGYTF.

The rearrangement joins TRBV19 to TRBJ1-1, with 9 positions matching TRBD1. The CDR3 loop spans 14 amino acids. Germline CDR1 is LNHDA and CDR2 is SQIVND (reference sequence). Germline trimming cut 6 bases from V and 3 bases from J; bases unmatched to any gene: 5. CDR3 sequence (DNA): TGTGCCAGTAGGGGACAGGGATCCCACACTGAAGCTTTCTTT. Its translation: CASRGQGSHTEAFF.

The chain employs TRBV2 and TRBJ2-1; TRBD2 is a possible D gene (5 bases). Per the germline V gene, CDR1 is SNHLY and CDR2 is FYNNEI. Trimming left V 6 bases short and J 0 bases short, with 9 bases between. CDR3 size: 14 residues. The DNA of the CDR3 is TGTGCCAGCAGGTTGGCGGGCTCCTACAATGAGCAGTTCTTC. Translated: CASRLAGSYNEQFF.

The chain has TRBV30 and TRBJ1-2; D uncertain. This CDR3 is built from 11 residues. Trimming stripped 0 bases from V and 4 bases from J, with 3 bases between. The germline gives CDR1 GTSNPN, CDR2 SVGIG (reference sequence). The CDR3 bases are TGTGCCTGGAGTGTGGGCTATGGCTACACCTTC. Translation: CAWSVGYGYTF.

The chain has TRBV7-2 and TRBJ1-2; 8 nucleotides match TRBD1. Trimming removed 5 bases from V and 8 bases from J; junction bases left unmatched: 10. This CDR3 has 14 amino acids. CDR1 and CDR2 (germline): SGHTA, FQGNSA. The CDR3 spells CASSQGQGAWGYTF. The CDR3 nucleotides read TGTGCCAGCAGCCAGGGGCAGGGGGCGTGGGGCTACACCTTC.

A single count supports this clone. The chain recombines TRBV27 with TRBJ2-5; 7 bases agree with TRBD1. Germline V gene lookup returns CDR1 MNHEY and CDR2 SMNVEV (reference sequence). V was clipped by 6 bases and J by 0 bases; unmatched bases: 7. CDR3 length equals 15 residues. The CDR3 loop is CASSPLTGYQETQYF. In DNA, the CDR3 is TGTGCCAGCAGCCCCCTGACAGGGTACCAAGAGACCCAGTACTTC.